This is a list of T cell receptor beta chains from one sample in a study of PD-L1 blockade in urothelial cancer. Clones were read by immunoSEQ multiplex PCR, and TCRdb kept only the in-frame ones, dropping some. The sample lists some 40,000 clones, 80% to 95% occurring once. Source: PBMCs, taken around atezolizumab (anti-PD-L1) treatment. The receptors originated from a man in his 70s with urothelial cancer. Both conserved end residues are part of each CDR3. A D gene is named only where the DNA matches it firmly. Clone size is not always given. Where it is, it says once, few, many or a class for expanded clones.

clone size: NA
J gene: TRBJ2-5
D gene: TRBD1
V gene: TRBV13
CDR3 protein: CASSLSQGYQETQYF
CDR3 DNA: TGTGCCAGCAGCTTGTCACAGGGGTACCAAGAGACCCAGTACTTC

clone size: NA
J gene: TRBJ2-5
D gene: NA
V gene: TRBV19
CDR3 protein: CASSIGNPRETQYF
CDR3 DNA: TGTGCCAGTAGTATCGGGAACCCTCGGGAGACCCAGTACTTC

clone size: NA
J gene: TRBJ2-3
D gene: TRBD2
V gene: TRBV10-3
CDR3 protein: CATLAGVDTQYF
CDR3 DNA: TGTGCCACCTTAGCGGGAGTAGATACGCAGTATTTT

clone size: NA
J gene: TRBJ1-1
D gene: NA
V gene: TRBV28
CDR3 protein: CASSLGIYNTEAFF
CDR3 DNA: TGTGCCAGCAGTCTCGGGATTTACAACACTGAAGCTTTCTTT

clone size: NA
J gene: TRBJ2-1
D gene: TRBD2
V gene: TRBV7-9
CDR3 protein: CASSAGGPPYNEQFF
CDR3 DNA: TGTGCCAGCAGCGCGGGAGGGCCCCCCTACAATGAGCAGTTCTTC

clone size: NA
J gene: TRBJ1-1
D gene: TRBD1
V gene: TRBV6-1
CDR3 protein: CASRSGTGNTEAFF
CDR3 DNA: TGTGCCAGCAGGTCCGGGACAGGGAACACTGAAGCTTTCTTT

clone size: NA
J gene: TRBJ2-3
D gene: NA
V gene: TRBV7-3
CDR3 protein: CASSSSTDTQYF
CDR3 DNA: TGTGCCAGCAGCTCTAGCACAGATACGCAGTATTTT

clone size: NA
J gene: TRBJ2-1
D gene: TRBD1
V gene: TRBV7-8
CDR3 protein: CASSTRQGPNSYNEQFF
CDR3 DNA: TGTGCCAGCAGCACTCGACAGGGACCTAACTCCTACAATGAGCAGTTCTTC

clone size: NA
J gene: TRBJ2-1
D gene: TRBD2
V gene: TRBV9
CDR3 protein: CASSALGLAGDGSYNEQFF
CDR3 DNA: TGTGCCAGCAGCGCACTGGGACTAGCGGGAGATGGGTCCTACAATGAGCAGTTCTTC

clone size: NA
J gene: TRBJ2-5
D gene: TRBD2
V gene: TRBV10-2
CDR3 protein: CASSGGGLAGETQYF
CDR3 DNA: TGCGCCAGCAGTGGGGGGGGACTAGCGGGGGAGACCCAGTACTTC

clone size: NA
J gene: TRBJ2-3
D gene: TRBD1
V gene: TRBV19
CDR3 protein: CASSRRDRLVTQYF
CDR3 DNA: TGTGCCAGTAGTCGCCGGGACAGGCTAGTTACGCAGTATTTT

clone size: NA
J gene: TRBJ1-1
D gene: NA
V gene: TRBV19
CDR3 protein: CASGRGGVLNTEAFF
CDR3 DNA: TGTGCCAGTGGTAGGGGGGGGGTCTTGAACACTGAAGCTTTCTTT

clone size: NA
J gene: TRBJ2-6
D gene: TRBD1
V gene: TRBV18
CDR3 protein: CASSPWTGGSGANVLTF
CDR3 DNA: TGTGCCAGCTCACCGTGGACAGGGGGATCTGGGGCCAACGTCCTGACTTTC

clone size: NA
J gene: TRBJ2-5
D gene: NA
V gene: TRBV15
CDR3 protein: CATSRDLFQETQYF
CDR3 DNA: TGTGCCACCAGCAGAGATCTATTTCAAGAGACCCAGTACTTC

clone size: NA
J gene: TRBJ1-2
D gene: NA
V gene: TRBV5-4
CDR3 protein: CASSLDPAGNVFYGYTF
CDR3 DNA: TGTGCCAGCAGCTTGGATCCGGCAGGGAACGTCTTTTATGGCTACACCTTC

clone size: NA
J gene: TRBJ1-2
D gene: TRBD1
V gene: TRBV6-1
CDR3 protein: CASTSVQGGGGYTF
CDR3 DNA: TGTGCCAGCACCTCGGTTCAAGGGGGCGGCGGCTACACCTTC

clone size: once
J gene: TRBJ2-3
D gene: TRBD2
V gene: TRBV6-6
CDR3 protein: CARQSGTSRDTQYF
CDR3 DNA: TGTGCCAGACAATCCGGGACTAGCAGAGATACGCAGTATTTT

clone size: once
J gene: TRBJ2-1
D gene: TRBD2
V gene: TRBV6-5
CDR3 protein: CASSRLAGGQGEQFF
CDR3 DNA: TGTGCCAGCAGCCGACTAGCGGGAGGCCAGGGTGAGCAGTTCTTC

clone size: NA
J gene: TRBJ2-5
D gene: NA
V gene: TRBV20-1
CDR3 protein: CSARVEETQYF
CDR3 DNA: TGCAGTGCTAGAGTCGAAGAGACCCAGTACTTC

clone size: NA
J gene: TRBJ2-7
D gene: NA
V gene: TRBV9
CDR3 protein: CASSVAAAPTYEQYF
CDR3 DNA: TGTGCCAGCAGCGTAGCCGCGGCTCCCACCTACGAGCAGTACTTC

clone size: NA
J gene: TRBJ2-7
D gene: TRBD1
V gene: TRBV28
CDR3 protein: CASSRQGLTYEQYF
CDR3 DNA: TGTGCCAGCAGTCGACAGGGGTTAACCTACGAGCAGTACTTC

clone size: once
J gene: TRBJ2-2
D gene: NA
V gene: TRBV5-1
CDR3 protein: CASSLSARMTGELFF
CDR3 DNA: TGCGCCAGCAGCTTGTCGGCCAGGATGACCGGGGAGCTGTTTTTT

clone size: NA
J gene: TRBJ2-5
D gene: TRBD1
V gene: TRBV28
CDR3 protein: CASYNRGQQETQYF
CDR3 DNA: TGTGCCAGCTATAACAGGGGGCAACAAGAGACCCAGTACTTC

clone size: NA
J gene: TRBJ1-1
D gene: NA
V gene: TRBV18
CDR3 protein: CASSPQKRVAEAFF
CDR3 DNA: TGTGCCAGCTCACCACAGAAGAGGGTGGCTGAAGCTTTCTTT